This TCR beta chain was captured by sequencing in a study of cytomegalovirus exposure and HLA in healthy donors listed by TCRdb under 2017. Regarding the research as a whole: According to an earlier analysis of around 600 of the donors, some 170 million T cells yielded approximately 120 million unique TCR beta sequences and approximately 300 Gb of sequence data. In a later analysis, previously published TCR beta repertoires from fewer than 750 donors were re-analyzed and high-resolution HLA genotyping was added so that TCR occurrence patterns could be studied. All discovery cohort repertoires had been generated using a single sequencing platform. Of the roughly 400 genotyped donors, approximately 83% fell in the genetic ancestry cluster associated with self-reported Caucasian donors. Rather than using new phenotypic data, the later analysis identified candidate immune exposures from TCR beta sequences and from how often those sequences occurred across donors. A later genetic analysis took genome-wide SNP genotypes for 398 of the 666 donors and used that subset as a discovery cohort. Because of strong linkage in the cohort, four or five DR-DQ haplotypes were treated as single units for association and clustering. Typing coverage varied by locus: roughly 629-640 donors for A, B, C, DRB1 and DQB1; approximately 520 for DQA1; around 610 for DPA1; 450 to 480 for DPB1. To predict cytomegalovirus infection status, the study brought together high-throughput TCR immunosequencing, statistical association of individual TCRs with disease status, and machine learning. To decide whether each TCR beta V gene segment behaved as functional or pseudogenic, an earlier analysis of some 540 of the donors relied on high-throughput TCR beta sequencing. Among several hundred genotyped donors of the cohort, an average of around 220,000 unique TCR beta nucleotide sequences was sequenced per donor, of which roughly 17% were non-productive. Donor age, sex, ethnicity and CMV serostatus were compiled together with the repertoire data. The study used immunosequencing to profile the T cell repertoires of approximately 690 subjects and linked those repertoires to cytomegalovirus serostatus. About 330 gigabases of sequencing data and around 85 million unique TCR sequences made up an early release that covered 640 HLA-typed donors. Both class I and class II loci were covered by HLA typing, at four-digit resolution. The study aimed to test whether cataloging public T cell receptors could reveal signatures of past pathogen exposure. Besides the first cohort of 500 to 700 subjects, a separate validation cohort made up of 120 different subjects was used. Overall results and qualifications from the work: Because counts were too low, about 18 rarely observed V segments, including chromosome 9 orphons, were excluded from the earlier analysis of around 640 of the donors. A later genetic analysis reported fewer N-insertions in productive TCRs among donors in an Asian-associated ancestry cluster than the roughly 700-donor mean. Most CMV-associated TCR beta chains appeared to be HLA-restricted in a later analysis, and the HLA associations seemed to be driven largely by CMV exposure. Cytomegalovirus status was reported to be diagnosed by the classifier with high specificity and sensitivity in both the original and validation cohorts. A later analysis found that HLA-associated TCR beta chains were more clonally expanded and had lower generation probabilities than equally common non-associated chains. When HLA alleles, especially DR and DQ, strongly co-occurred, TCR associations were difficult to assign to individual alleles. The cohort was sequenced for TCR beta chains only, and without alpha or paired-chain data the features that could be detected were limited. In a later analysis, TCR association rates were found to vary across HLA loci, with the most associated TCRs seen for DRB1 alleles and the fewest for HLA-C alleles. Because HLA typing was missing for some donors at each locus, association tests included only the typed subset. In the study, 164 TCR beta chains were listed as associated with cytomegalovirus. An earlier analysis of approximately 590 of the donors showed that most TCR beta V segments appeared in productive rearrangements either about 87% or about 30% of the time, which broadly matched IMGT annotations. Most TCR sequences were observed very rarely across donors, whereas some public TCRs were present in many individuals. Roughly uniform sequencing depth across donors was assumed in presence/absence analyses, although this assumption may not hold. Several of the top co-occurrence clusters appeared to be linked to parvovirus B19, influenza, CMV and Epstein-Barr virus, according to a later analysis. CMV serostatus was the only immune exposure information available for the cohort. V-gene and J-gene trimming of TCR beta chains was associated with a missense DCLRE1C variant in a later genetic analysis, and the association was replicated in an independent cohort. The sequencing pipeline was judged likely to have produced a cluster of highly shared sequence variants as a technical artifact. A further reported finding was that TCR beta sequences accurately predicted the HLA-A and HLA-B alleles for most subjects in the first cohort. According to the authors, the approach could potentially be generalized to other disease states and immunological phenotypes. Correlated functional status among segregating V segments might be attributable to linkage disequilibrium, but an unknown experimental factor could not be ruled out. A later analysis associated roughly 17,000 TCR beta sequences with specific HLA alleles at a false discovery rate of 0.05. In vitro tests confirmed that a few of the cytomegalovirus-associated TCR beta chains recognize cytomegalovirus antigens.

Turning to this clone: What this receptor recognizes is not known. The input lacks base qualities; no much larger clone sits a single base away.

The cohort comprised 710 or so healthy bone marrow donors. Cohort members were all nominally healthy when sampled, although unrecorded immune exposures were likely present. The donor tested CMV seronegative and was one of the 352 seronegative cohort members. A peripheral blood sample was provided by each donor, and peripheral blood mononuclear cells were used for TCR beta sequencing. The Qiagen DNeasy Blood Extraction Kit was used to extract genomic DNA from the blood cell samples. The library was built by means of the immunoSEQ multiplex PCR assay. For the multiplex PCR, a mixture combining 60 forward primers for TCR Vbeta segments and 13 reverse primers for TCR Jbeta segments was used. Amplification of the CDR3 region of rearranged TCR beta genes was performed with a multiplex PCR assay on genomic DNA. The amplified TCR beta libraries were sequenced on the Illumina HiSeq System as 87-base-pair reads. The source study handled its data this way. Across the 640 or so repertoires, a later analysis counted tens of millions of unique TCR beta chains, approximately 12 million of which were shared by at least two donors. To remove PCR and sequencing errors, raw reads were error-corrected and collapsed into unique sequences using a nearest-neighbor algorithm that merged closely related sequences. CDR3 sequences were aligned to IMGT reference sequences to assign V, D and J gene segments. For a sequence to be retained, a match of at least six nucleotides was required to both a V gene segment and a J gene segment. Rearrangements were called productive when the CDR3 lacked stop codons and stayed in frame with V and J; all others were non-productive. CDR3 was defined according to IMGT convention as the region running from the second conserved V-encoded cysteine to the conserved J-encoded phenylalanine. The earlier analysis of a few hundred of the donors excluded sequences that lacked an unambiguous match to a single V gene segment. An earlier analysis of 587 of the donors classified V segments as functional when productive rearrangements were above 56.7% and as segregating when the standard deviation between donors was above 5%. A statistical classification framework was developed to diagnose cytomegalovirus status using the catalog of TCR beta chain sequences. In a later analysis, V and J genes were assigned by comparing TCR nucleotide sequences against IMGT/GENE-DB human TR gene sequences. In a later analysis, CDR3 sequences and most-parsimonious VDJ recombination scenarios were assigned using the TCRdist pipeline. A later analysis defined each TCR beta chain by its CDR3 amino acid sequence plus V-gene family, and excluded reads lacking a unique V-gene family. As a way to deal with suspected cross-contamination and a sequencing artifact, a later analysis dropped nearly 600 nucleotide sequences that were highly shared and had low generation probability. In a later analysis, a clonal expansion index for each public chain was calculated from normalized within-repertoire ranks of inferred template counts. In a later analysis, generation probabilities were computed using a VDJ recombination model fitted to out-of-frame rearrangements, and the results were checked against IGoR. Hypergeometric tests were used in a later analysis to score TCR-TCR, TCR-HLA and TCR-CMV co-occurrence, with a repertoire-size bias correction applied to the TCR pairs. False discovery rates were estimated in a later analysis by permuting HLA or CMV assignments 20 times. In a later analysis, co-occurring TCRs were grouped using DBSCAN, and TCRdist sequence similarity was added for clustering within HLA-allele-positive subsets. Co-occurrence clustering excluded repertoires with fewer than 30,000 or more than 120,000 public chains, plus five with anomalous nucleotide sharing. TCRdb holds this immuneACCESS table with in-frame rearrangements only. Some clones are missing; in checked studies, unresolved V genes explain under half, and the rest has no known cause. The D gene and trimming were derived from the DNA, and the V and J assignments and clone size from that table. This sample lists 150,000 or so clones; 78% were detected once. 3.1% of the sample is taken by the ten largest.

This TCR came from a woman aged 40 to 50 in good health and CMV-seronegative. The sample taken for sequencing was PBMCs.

CDR3 reads: CASSQNRGYYNSPLHF. The base sequence is TGCGCCAGCAGCCAGAATAGGGGTTACTATAATTCACCCCTCCACTTT. The rearrangement joined TRBV5-1 to TRBJ1-6, and perhaps TRBD1 as D gene, on 5 matching bases. The CDR3 sequence holds 16 residues, the cysteine and phenylalanine included. Solely the CDR3 DNA is kept, with 48 bases framed from the first base. Cut back by 4 bases and 3 bases, the V and J ends lie 14 bases apart. CDR1 and CDR2 are read off the germline V gene as SGHRS and YFSETQ.